These 23 T cell receptor beta chains were all obtained from the same sample, sequenced in a study of early T cells in non-severe SARS-CoV-2 infection. TCRdb called the 5' RACE reads again in MiXCR, with one record for every CDR3 protein. The top ten clones hold around a fifth of a sample with about 130,000 distinct CDR3 sequences, 15% of them seen once. Specimen: whole blood. These receptors came from an adult who was a healthcare worker with PCR-confirmed SARS-CoV-2 infection or an uninfected control (not recorded which).

This clonotype was seen at least ten times. The V gene is TRBV12-3 or TRBV12-4, the J gene TRBJ2-3, with D perhaps matching TRBD1 or TRBD2 (5 bases each). The V gene lost 6 bases and the J gene lost 2 bases, with 6 bases spanning the gap. The CDR3 consists of 12 residues. The CDR3 loop is CASRGPTDTQYF. The CDR3 nucleotides are TGTGCCAGCAGGGGACCCACAGATACGCAGTATTTT.

This clonotype was seen more than once but under ten times. This chain links TRBV19 with TRBJ1-6; perhaps TRBD1 as D (5 bases). Per germline, CDR1 LNHDA and CDR2 SQIVND (reference sequence). This CDR3 spans 16 amino acids. V lost 4 bases, J lost 0 bases, and 10 bases lay in between. DNA of the CDR3: TGTGCCAGTAGTACAGCCGGGACCTCCTATAATTCACCCCTCCACTTT. Translation gives CASSTAGTSYNSPLHF.

The chain has TRBV30 and TRBJ2-1; D possibly corresponds to TRBD2 (7 bases). V lost 5 bases to trimming and J lost 3 bases, with 14 bases between them. The CDR3 consists of 14 residues. Germline CDR1 reads GTSNPN; CDR2 reads SVGIG (reference sequence). The DNA of the CDR3 is TGTGCCTGGGTAGACGGGGGGCTCTACAATGAGCAGTTCTTC. It yields the protein CAWVDGGLYNEQFF.

At least ten counts were recorded for this clonotype. This chain links TRBV6-6 with TRBJ1-2; D remains ambiguous. This CDR3 is 10 amino acids long. Germline CDR1 is MNHNY and CDR2 is SVGAGI (reference sequence). Between the trimmed V and J ends, which lost 6 bases and 8 bases, there was a span of 7 bases. This chain's CDR3 is CASSGLGYTF. The DNA of the CDR3 is TGTGCCAGCAGCGGACTGGGCTACACCTTC.

This clonotype turned up a few times. The chain is built from TRBV7-3 and TRBJ2-3; D ambiguous. V gave up 5 bases and J gave up 3 bases, with 9 bases separating them. The CDR3 runs to 13 residues. Germline-derived CDR1 and CDR2 are SGHTA and FQGTGA. Here the CDR3 DNA reads TGTGCCAGCAGCCGCGGACGAACAGATACGCAGTATTTT. Amino acid sequence: CASSRGRTDTQYF. Filled out from reference TRBV7-3 and TRBJ2-3, the complete variable domain reads GAGVSQTPSNKVTEKGKYVELRCDPISGHTALYWYRQSLGQGPEFLIYFQGTGAADDSGLPNDRFFAVRPEGSVSTLKIQRTERGDSAVYLCASSRGRTDTQYFGPGTRLTVL.

This sequence joins TRBV2 and TRBJ2-1; D unresolved. Trimming removed 9 bases from V and 8 bases from J, with 8 bases in between. Germline loops: CDR1 SNHLY, CDR2 FYNNEI. The CDR3 extends over 10 amino acids. CDR3 in amino acids: CASSPHEQFF. Here the CDR3 DNA reads TGTGCCAGTTCCCCCCATGAGCAGTTCTTC.

The V and J genes are TRBV7-8 and TRBJ2-5; TRBD2 agrees at 13 bases. The germline CDR1 and CDR2 sequences are SGHVS and FQNEAQ. This CDR3 contains 16 residues. V gave up 5 bases and J gave up 2 bases; unmatched junction bases: 5. This CDR3 is CASSKRTSGGQETQYF. CDR3 bases: TGTGCCAGCAGCAAAAGGACTAGCGGGGGACAAGAGACCCAGTACTTC. The whole variable domain, filled in from reference TRBV7-8 and TRBJ2-5, reads GAGVSQSPRYKVAKRGQDVALRCDPISGHVSLFWYQQALGQGPEFLTYFQNEAQLDKSGLPSDRFFAERPEGSVSTLKIQRTQQEDSAVYLCASSKRTSGGQETQYFGPGTRLLVL.

In its sample, this clonotype was seen many times. The rearrangement links TRBV9 to TRBJ1-2; D remains unclear. The CDR3 is made up of 15 amino acids. CDR1 and CDR2 from the germline V gene are SGDLS and YYNGEE. V was pared by 0 bases and J by 6 bases, with 15 bases between. CDR3 protein: CASSVAPAGSHGYTF. The CDR3 DNA reads as TGTGCCAGCAGCGTAGCCCCCGCGGGCAGTCATGGCTACACCTTC. The entire variable domain, with the rest obtained from reference TRBV9 and TRBJ1-2, is as follows: DSGVTQTPKHLITATGQRVTLRCSPRSGDLSVYWYQQSLDQGLQFLIQYYNGEERAKGNILERFSAQQFPDLHSELNLSSLELGDSALYFCASSVAPAGSHGYTFGSGTRLTVV.

This clonotype was recorded many times. The V and J genes are TRBV29-1 and TRBJ2-3, with 16 bases identical to TRBD2. This CDR3 has 16 residues. Germline CDR1 SQVTM, CDR2 ANQGSEA. V was pared by 7 bases and J by 1 base, with 5 bases of the junction left unmatched. The CDR3 sequence is CSAGLAGGPGTDTQYF. CDR3 nucleotide sequence: TGCAGCGCGGGACTAGCGGGGGGGCCTGGCACAGATACGCAGTATTTT.

The chain employs TRBV29-1 and TRBJ2-3; D uncertain. From germline, CDR1 is SQVTM and CDR2 ANQGSEA. The CDR3 contains 13 residues. V was trimmed by 3 bases and J by 4 bases, leaving 11 bases between them. CDR3 nucleotide sequence: TGCAGCGTTGATACAGCCGGCCCAGATACGCAGTATTTT. Its protein is CSVDTAGPDTQYF.

This clonotype was seen only a few times. The chain couples TRBV25-1 to TRBJ1-1; 8 bases fit TRBD1. The junction had 6 bases not matched to a gene; V was cut back by 4 bases and J by 5 bases. CDR1 is MGHDK, CDR2 SYGVNS, per germline. CDR3 length: 14 amino acids. The DNA for the CDR3 is TGTGCCAGCAGTGGCAGAAACAGGGGGACTGAAGCTTTCTTT. Its translation: CASSGRNRGTEAFF.

The table lists this clonotype with a few counts. The chain recombines TRBV12-3 or TRBV12-4 with TRBJ1-3; D unclear. CDR3 size: 17 residues. V lost 1 base and J 4 bases, leaving 17 bases between the germline ends. As DNA, the CDR3 is TGTGCCAGCAGTTTAGAGGGTTGGAGCAGCGACGGAAACACCATATATTTT. Translating gives CASSLEGWSSDGNTIYF.

V and J are TRBV7-9 and TRBJ1-2; 7 bases are shared with TRBD1. Germline CDR1 SEHNR, CDR2 FQNEAQ (reference sequence). The CDR3 is 13 amino acids. The ends lost 5 bases at V and 6 bases at J; junction bases unmatched: 6. The CDR3 DNA follows: TGTGCCAGCAGCCCCATTAGGGGGCATGGCTACACCTTC. This codes for CASSPIRGHGYTF.

This clonotype was counted many times. For the CDR3, the DNA is TGCAGTGCTAGAGGGGCACAGGCGGACAATGAGCAGTTCTTC. This codes for CSARGAQADNEQFF. The rearrangement joins TRBV20-1 to TRBJ2-1, with a possible D match to TRBD1 (5 bases). The V end was cut by 1 base, the J end by 5 bases, with 12 bases between. CDR1 is DFQATT, CDR2 SNEGSKA, per germline (reference sequence). The CDR3 contains 14 residues.

The chain employs TRBV7-2 and TRBJ1-1; D call uncertain. V lost 7 bases and J lost 4, with 10 bases in between. Germline values: CDR1 SGHTA, CDR2 FQGNSA. This CDR3 contains 12 residues. The CDR3 DNA reads as TGTGCCAGCACTTCTAGGCTCACTGAAGCTTTCTTT. It yields the protein CASTSRLTEAFF.

In this sample, this clonotype turned up a few times. The rearrangement links TRBV12-5 to TRBJ1-1; D is uncertain. V gave up 5 bases and J gave up 1 base, with 11 bases separating them. The CDR3 is made up of 14 amino acids. Germline assignment: CDR1 LGHNT and CDR2 FRNRAP. CDR3 DNA sequence: TGTGCTAGTGGTCACCGGGCCTCGAACACTGAAGCTTTCTTT. It specifies CASGHRASNTEAFF. The variable domain in full, with the rest retrieved from reference TRBV12-5 and TRBJ1-1, is DARVTQTPRHKVTEMGQEVTMRCQPILGHNTVFWYRQTMMQGLELLAYFRNRAPLDDSGMPKDRFSAEMPDATLATLKIQPSEPRDSAVYFCASGHRASNTEAFFGQGTRLTVV.

This clonotype was seen a handful of times. The chain joins TRBV3-1 to TRBJ2-7; D might be TRBD1 (6 bases). The CDR3 consists of 16 residues. V was trimmed by 0 bases and J by 1 base, leaving 13 bases between them. Per the germline V gene, CDR1 is LGHDT and CDR2 is YNNKEL (reference sequence). This chain's CDR3 is CASSQDTGTGSYEQYF. The CDR3, as DNA: TGTGCCAGCAGCCAAGATACAGGGACGGGATCCTACGAGCAGTACTTC.

This chain connects TRBV6-1 to TRBJ2-7; TRBD2 might be the D (6 bases). This CDR3 has 13 amino acids. CDR1 and CDR2 (germline): MNHNS, SASEGT. Trimming stripped 5 bases from V and 0 bases from J, with 8 bases between. The CDR3 bases are TGTGCCAGCAGTCGGACTAACTCCTACGAGCAGTACTTC. Protein: CASSRTNSYEQYF.

This clonotype was picked up many times. This rearrangement joins TRBV20-1 to TRBJ2-3; 7 bases fit TRBD2. Unmatched junction bases numbered 8, after V lost 6 bases and J lost 2 bases. CDR1 is DFQATT, CDR2 SNEGSKA, per germline (reference sequence). The CDR3 runs to 14 residues. The CDR3 protein is CSAPAGFATDTQYF. The CDR3 DNA sequence: TGCAGTGCCCCAGCGGGATTTGCCACAGATACGCAGTATTTT.

This clonotype was seen only a few times. The chain joins TRBV20-1 to TRBJ2-1, with D possibly being TRBD2 (5 bases). The CDR3 totals 12 residues. Germline loops: CDR1 DFQATT, CDR2 SNEGSKA (reference sequence). Trimming pared 6 bases from V and 2 bases from J, leaving 8 bases between. The CDR3 loop is CSATGTYNEQFF. The CDR3 DNA reads as TGCAGTGCCACCGGGACCTACAATGAGCAGTTCTTC.

This clonotype was counted a few times. The chain is built from TRBV4-1 and TRBJ1-2; 7 bases line up with TRBD1. Trimming removed 3 bases from V and 5 bases from J; junction bases left unmatched: 9. The length of the CDR3 is 15 residues. The germline gives CDR1 MGHRA, CDR2 YSYEKL. Written as DNA, the CDR3 is TGCGCCAGCAGCCATCCCGAGACAGGGAAGTATGGCTACACCTTC. Amino acid sequence: CASSHPETGKYGYTF.

Only a few counts were recorded for this clonotype. V usage is TRBV28 and J usage is TRBJ2-5; no definite D call. Trimming removed 7 bases at V and 5 bases at J, with 14 bases between. The CDR3 runs to 13 residues. The V gene's germline CDR1 is MDHEN and CDR2 SYDVKM. CDR3 region: CASTPGMVETQYF. The CDR3 coding sequence is TGTGCCAGCACACCTGGAATGGTCGAGACCCAGTACTTC.

The DNA of the CDR3 is TGTGCCAGTCGACAGGACCCAGGTACTGAAGCTTTCTTT. It yields the protein CASRQDPGTEAFF. This chain connects TRBV6-1 to TRBJ1-1, with a tentative D call TRBD1 (6 bases). Trimming left V 9 bases short and J 5 bases short, with 16 bases between. The germline V gene has CDR1 MNHNS and CDR2 SASEGT. The CDR3 is 13 residues long.